The clone carrying this T cell receptor (beta chain) was seen only a few times. As yet, its antigen is unknown. V lost 6 bases to trimming and J lost 4 bases, with 18 bases between them. The germline gives CDR1 MNHEY, CDR2 SVGEGT. The CDR3 totals 15 residues. The record originates from a study of blood T cells in healthy people across ages. General study findings and limits: Naive CD4+ cells and diversity were both higher in long-lived donors than in aged donors. Estimated diversity across one million T cells was deemed an underestimate.

Primers used in a second PCR of about 6 to 12 cycles were a sample-barcoded 5' primer and a J-beta primer mix. Through a template-switch adaptor with 12 random nucleotides, each cDNA molecule received a tag. MiXCR, run by TCRdb on the 5' RACE reads, gives a single entry per CDR3 protein. Of fewer than 800,000 distinct CDR3 sequences listed, about a third are singletons. Each individual donor underwent a draw of roughly 10 milliliters of peripheral blood. This clonotype originated in an elderly woman in good health. Sequenced input: blood. The chain joins TRBV6-2 or TRBV6-3 to TRBJ1-1; TRBD1 is a possible D gene (6 bases). In DNA, the CDR3 is TGTGCCAGCAGCCCCGTTATTGGGGGCATCACTGAAGCTTTCTTT. Translating it yields CASSPVIGGITEAFF.